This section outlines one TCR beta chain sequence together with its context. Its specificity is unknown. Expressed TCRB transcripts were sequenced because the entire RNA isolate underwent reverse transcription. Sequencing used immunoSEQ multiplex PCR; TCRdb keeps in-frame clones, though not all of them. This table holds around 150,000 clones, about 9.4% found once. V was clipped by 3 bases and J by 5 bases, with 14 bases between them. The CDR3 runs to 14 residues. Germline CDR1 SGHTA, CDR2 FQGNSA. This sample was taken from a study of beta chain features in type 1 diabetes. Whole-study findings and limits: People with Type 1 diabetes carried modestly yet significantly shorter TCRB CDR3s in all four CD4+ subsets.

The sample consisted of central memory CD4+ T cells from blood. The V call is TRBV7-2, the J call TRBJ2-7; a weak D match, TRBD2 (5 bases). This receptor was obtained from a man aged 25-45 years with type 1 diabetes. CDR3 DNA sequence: TGTGCCAGCAGCTTGCGCGGTGGAGGTGACGAGCAGTACTTC. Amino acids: CASSLRGGGDEQYF.